This passage covers 11 T cell receptor beta chains from one sample sequenced in a study of blood T cells in healthy people across ages. It was with a sample-barcoded 5' primer and a J-beta primer mix that a second PCR of roughly 7 to 12 cycles was run. TCRdb passed the 5' RACE reads through MiXCR, listing each CDR3 protein once. This repertoire shows 1.5 million to 2 million distinct CDR3 sequences, 28% found once; its top ten account for more than 6%. The sample consisted of blood. The receptor set was obtained from a woman aged 25 to 45 in good health.

The table lists this clonotype with a few counts. This chain links TRBV4-1 with TRBJ2-3; D remains unclear. The germline gives CDR1 MGHRA, CDR2 YSYEKL. V was shortened by 1 base and J by 0 bases, with 8 bases between the two germline ends. The CDR3 loop spans 15 amino acids. Here the CDR3 reads CASSQVLASTDTQYF. CDR3 bases: TGCGCCAGCAGCCAAGTTCTGGCTAGCACAGATACGCAGTATTTT.

The chain carries TRBV18 and TRBJ2-7, with 9 bases fitting TRBD1. CDR1 is KGHSH, CDR2 LQKENI, per germline. Trimming cost V 6 bases and J 5 bases; bases outside gene matches: 8. The CDR3 spans 14 residues. CDR3 sequence: CASSPGQGTHEQYF. The CDR3 nucleotides are TGTGCCAGCTCTCCGGGACAGGGAACCCACGAGCAGTACTTC.

This clonotype was recorded at least ten times. The genes are TRBV5-5 and TRBJ2-1; 8 positions agree with TRBD2. The CDR3 is 16 amino acids. Germline V CDR1 and CDR2: SGHKS, YYEKEE (reference sequence). V trimming: 0 bases; J trimming: 2 bases; junction bases outside the gene matches: 4. CDR3 sequence: CASSLGSGGPYNEQFF. CDR3 in DNA: TGTGCCAGCAGCTTGGGCTCGGGGGGGCCCTACAATGAGCAGTTCTTC.

This clonotype was seen a handful of times. J is TRBJ2-6 and V is TRBV4-1; 9 positions agree with TRBD1. Germline loops: CDR1 MGHRA, CDR2 YSYEKL. This CDR3 has 17 residues. The V segment lost 5 bases and the J segment 1 base; nucleotides outside the gene matches: 6. The CDR3 bases are TGCGCCAGCAGCACGTACGGGACAGGGTCTGGGGCCAACGTCCTGACTTTC. Translated: CASSTYGTGSGANVLTF.

As to this clonotype: Given a much more abundant clone one base away, this may be a read error. The gene calls are TRBV4-3 and TRBJ2-5, with 9 positions matching TRBD2. CDR3 length: 17 amino acids. Per germline, CDR1 LGHNA and CDR2 YSLEER. J was trimmed by 11 bases and V by 2 bases; bases with no gene match: 18. CDR3 protein: CASSQSQGTSRYNEQYF. CDR3 DNA: TGCGCCAGCAGCCAAAGCCAAGGGACTAGCAGGTACAATGAGCAGTACTTC.

This rearrangement joins TRBV29-1 to TRBJ2-2; perhaps TRBD2 as D (5 bases). Deletions cut 4 bases from V and 0 bases from J, with 15 bases between. The germline V gene encodes CDR1 SQVTM and CDR2 ANQGSEA. CDR3 size: 16 residues. The CDR3 DNA is TGCAGCGTTGCGGGGATCCCACCCGCGAACACCGGGGAGCTGTTTTTT. It encodes CSVAGIPPANTGELFF.

The J gene is TRBJ2-5, the V gene TRBV20-1; D is uncertain. The germline gives CDR1 DFQATT, CDR2 SNEGSKA (reference sequence). V was cut by 2 bases and J by 1 base, with 8 bases left in between. The CDR3 loop spans 13 amino acids. The CDR3 DNA sequence: TGCAGTGCTAGAACTACCATCCAAGAGACCCAGTACTTC. This codes for CSARTTIQETQYF.

This clonotype was detected a few times. The gene calls are TRBV2 and TRBJ2-5; possible D gene TRBD1, 5 bases. V lost 7 bases and J 6 bases, leaving 15 bases between the germline ends. The length of the CDR3 is 13 residues. From germline, CDR1 is SNHLY and CDR2 FYNNEI. The CDR3 bases are TGTGCCAGCACTGAGAGGACACAAAAGACCCAGTACTTC. This codes for CASTERTQKTQYF.

This sequence joins TRBV29-1 and TRBJ1-5; 9 positions agree with TRBD1. The CDR3 runs 15 residues. Germline CDR1 reads SQVTM; CDR2 reads ANQGSEA. V lost 5 bases and J lost 6; bases outside the gene matches: 11. CDR3 nucleotides: TGCAGCGTTATTGAAACGGGACAGGGAAGTCAGCCCCAGCATTTT. Its protein product is CSVIETGQGSQPQHF.

V usage is TRBV7-9 and J usage is TRBJ2-4; 13 bases line up with TRBD2. This CDR3 has 20 residues. V was pared by 5 bases and J by 13 bases, with 26 bases of the junction left unmatched. Germline V gene data show CDR1 as SEHNR and CDR2 as FQNEAQ (reference sequence). CDR3 sequence reads: CASSRPPGTSGDSSYNEQYF. CDR3 DNA sequence: TGTGCCAGCAGCCGCCCACCCGGGACTAGCGGGGATAGCTCCTACAATGAGCAGTACTTC.

This clonotype has just a few counts. V is TRBV5-1 and J is TRBJ2-2; the D is unclear. Trimming shortened V by 0 bases and J by 9 bases, and 12 bases separated the two germline ends. The germline gives CDR1 SGHRS, CDR2 YFSETQ. The length of the CDR3 is 14 residues. CDR3: CASSLVQVGRELFF. CDR3 sequence (DNA): TGCGCCAGCAGCTTGGTGCAGGTTGGCCGGGAGCTGTTTTTT.